Below are 19 T cell receptor beta chains sequenced from a single sample in a study of shared clonotypes between healthy human individuals. Naive CD8 populations comprised CD45RO-negative cells positively selected for CCR7, excluding terminally differentiated effector memory CD45RA+ cells. Generated by immunoSEQ multiplex PCR, the TCRdb table keeps only in-frame clones and is missing some. The sample lists around 2.1 million clones; approximately 94% were seen once. Sequencing was carried out using naive CD8+ T cells from PBMCs. The receptors shown here come from a man aged 18 to 35 in good health. Some clones in this sample may be carry-over from other donors' samples.

As regards this clone: In the same sample, other DNA sequences code for this CDR3. V usage is TRBV27 and J usage is TRBJ2-7; 9 positions match TRBD2. The CDR3 runs to 13 residues. The V and J ends lost 4 bases and 7 bases, in that order; junction bases with no gene match: 5. The germline gives CDR1 MNHEY, CDR2 SMNVEV (reference sequence). CDR3 nucleotides: TGTGCCAGCAGTTCTGGACTAGCGAGGGAGCAGTACTTC. Amino acid sequence: CASSSGLAREQYF.

This clone was counted a single time. The chain uses TRBV28 and TRBJ2-7; 7 positions agree with TRBD1. CDR1 and CDR2 (germline): MDHEN, SYDVKM. With V trimmed by 8 bases and J by 2 bases, 9 bases remained unmatched. This CDR3 comprises 14 residues. CDR3 amino acids: CASRAGTAAYEQYF. The CDR3 nucleotides are TGTGCCAGCCGTGCAGGGACAGCCGCCTACGAGCAGTACTTC.

This sequence joins TRBV7-9 and TRBJ2-1; tentatively, D is TRBD2 (5 bases). Trimming took 6 bases from V and 5 from J, leaving 14 bases between them. Germline CDR1 reads SEHNR; CDR2 reads FQNEAQ (reference sequence). CDR3 length equals 14 residues. In DNA, the CDR3 is TGTGCCAGCAGGGAAAGCGGAAGTAACAATGAGCAGTTCTTC. This gives the protein CASRESGSNNEQFF.

This clone appeared a few times. The J gene is TRBJ1-5, the V gene TRBV21-1. TRBV21-1 is a pseudogene. This CDR3 region has 17 residues. The DNA of the CDR3 is TGTGCCAGCAGCCCCCGGGCAGGGAGGCAGAGCAATCAGCCCCAGCATTTT. Translating gives CASSPRAGRQSNQPQHF.

The chain couples TRBV4-1 to TRBJ2-3; the match to TRBD1 covers 10 bases. J lost 5 bases, V lost 3 bases, and 5 bases had no gene match. Germline V CDR1 and CDR2: MGHRA, YSYEKL. This CDR3 region has 15 residues. The CDR3 DNA reads as TGCGCCAGCAGCCATTTTGGGACAGGGGTAGATACGCAGTATTTT. This translates into CASSHFGTGVDTQYF.

Notes on this clone: Possible read error: a much larger clone is one base away. The chain is built from TRBV7-9 and TRBJ2-3; no reliable D call. This CDR3 is 10 amino acids long. Germline CDR1 reads SEHNR; CDR2 reads FQNEAQ (reference sequence). The V gene lost 5 bases and the J gene lost 5 bases, with 2 bases spanning the gap. CDR3 nucleotides: TGTGCCAGCAGCCGAGATACGCAGTATTTT. Encoded protein: CASSRDTQYF.

V gene TRBV2 combines with J gene TRBJ2-4, with D maybe TRBD1 (5 bases). V lost 5 bases, J lost 3 bases, and 14 bases lay in between. The CDR3 spans 15 residues. The germline V gene has CDR1 SNHLY and CDR2 FYNNEI. The CDR3, as DNA: TGTGCCAGCAGTCTATCAGGGTTGGGCAAAAACATTCAGTACTTC. This codes for CASSLSGLGKNIQYF.

The chain employs TRBV7-8 and TRBJ1-2; D may be TRBD1 (5 bases). CDR1 SGHVS and CDR2 FQNEAQ come from the germline V gene. The CDR3 totals 14 residues. Trimming removed 4 bases from V and 5 bases from J, with 14 bases in between. The CDR3 here is CASSSSLGPYGYTF. CDR3 in DNA: TGTGCCAGCAGCTCAAGTTTGGGACCGTATGGCTACACCTTC.

The chain couples TRBV20-1 to TRBJ2-2; D is uncertain. There are 11 residues in the CDR3. V was cut by 3 bases and J by 6 bases, with 5 bases left in between. Germline-derived CDR1 and CDR2 are DFQATT and SNEGSKA (reference sequence). The CDR3 DNA reads as TGCAGTGCTAGGGGGTCCGGGGAGCTGTTTTTT. It is translated as CSARGSGELFF.

This chain connects TRBV5-5 to TRBJ1-1; D gene uncertain. There are 12 residues in the CDR3. CDR1 and CDR2 from the germline V gene are SGHKS and YYEKEE (reference sequence). Trimming stripped 0 bases from V and 5 bases from J, with 5 bases between. CDR3 coding DNA: TGTGCCAGCAGCTTGGTCCCTACTGAAGCTTTCTTT. As protein: CASSLVPTEAFF.

The chain employs TRBV7-9 and TRBJ2-1, with D unresolved. V lost 4 bases to trimming and J lost 2 bases, with 12 bases between them. The CDR3 length is 15 residues. CDR1 SEHNR and CDR2 FQNEAQ come from the germline V gene (reference sequence). The CDR3 protein is CASSSQVGPYNEQFF. CDR3 in DNA: TGTGCCAGCAGCTCCCAGGTGGGCCCCTACAATGAGCAGTTCTTC.

The genes are TRBV1 and TRBJ1-5; the table names TRBD1, a call not compared with the DNA. TRBV1 counts as a pseudogene. The CDR3 length is 20 residues. The CDR3 DNA follows: TGCACCAGCAGCCATGGCCCCGGGACAGGGGGCGTGTATAGCAATCAGCCCCAGCATTTT. Residues: CTSSHGPGTGGVYSNQPQHF.

This sequence joins TRBV5-6 and TRBJ1-3; D is unclear. There are 16 residues in the CDR3. Germline CDR1 and CDR2: SGHDT and YYEEEE. Between the trimmed V and J ends, which lost 3 bases and 0 bases, there was a span of 13 bases. The CDR3 spells CASSWWTAFSGNTIYF. The CDR3 DNA sequence: TGTGCCAGCAGCTGGTGGACGGCGTTCTCTGGAAACACCATATATTTT.

V gene TRBV6-5 combines with J gene TRBJ1-4; TRBD1 matches 9 bases. V dropped 2 bases and J dropped 7; count of bases not matched to a gene: 5. The CDR3 spans 15 residues. Germline values: CDR1 MNHEY, CDR2 SVGAGI. This CDR3 is CASSYTQGAGEKLFF. DNA of the CDR3: TGTGCCAGCAGTTACACACAGGGGGCAGGTGAAAAACTGTTTTTT.

The gene calls are TRBV27 and TRBJ1-2, with D possibly being TRBD1 (5 bases). Trimming took 6 bases from V and 4 from J, leaving 24 bases between them. Germline CDR1 and CDR2: MNHEY and SMNVEV (reference sequence). This CDR3 contains 17 residues. The CDR3 DNA reads TGTGCCAGCAGGAACCCTCGTAAGGAGGGACTTTTCTATGGCTACACCTTC. This codes for CASRNPRKEGLFYGYTF.

The V and J genes are TRBV5-6 and TRBJ2-7; D may be TRBD2 (7 bases). This CDR3 contains 14 residues. Germline loops: CDR1 SGHDT, CDR2 YYEEEE. Trimming shortened V by 4 bases and J by 3 bases, and 14 bases separated the two germline ends. The CDR3 sequence is CASSGGASGYEQYF. The DNA for the CDR3 is TGTGCCAGCAGCGGGGGGGCTAGCGGCTACGAGCAGTACTTC.

This chain links TRBV27 with TRBJ2-2, with TRBD2 identical over 8 bases. The CDR3 spans 16 residues. Germline values: CDR1 MNHEY, CDR2 SMNVEV (reference sequence). The V and J ends lost 5 bases and 5 bases, in that order; junction bases with no gene match: 10. The CDR3 DNA reads as TGTGCCAGCAGTATACTAGCGGAGACCCGGACCGGGGAGCTGTTTTTT. This sequence encodes CASSILAETRTGELFF.

The DNA of the CDR3 is TGTGCCAGCAGTCGCAGGGAAAGCTCCTACGAGCAGTACTTC. As protein: CASSRRESSYEQYF. The chain joins TRBV25-1 to TRBJ2-7; maybe TRBD1 (5 bases). Germline V CDR1 and CDR2: MGHDK, SYGVNS. V was clipped by 5 bases and J by 0 bases, with 11 bases between them. CDR3 length: 14 residues.

The rearrangement links TRBV5-6 to TRBJ2-7; TRBD1 is a possible D gene (5 bases). CDR3 length equals 13 residues. V was trimmed by 4 bases and J by 7 bases, leaving 15 bases between them. Germline CDR1 SGHDT, CDR2 YYEEEE. The CDR3 protein is CASSRAGPREQYF. In DNA, the CDR3 is TGTGCCAGCAGCCGGGCAGGGCCCCGGGAGCAGTACTTC.